The 4 T cell receptor beta chains listed next were all sequenced from one sample in a study of neurological immune-mediated disorders. TCRdb reprocessed the 5' RACE reads with MiXCR, giving one entry per CDR3 protein. The sample has around 50,000 distinct CDR3 sequences; 3% to 4% are singletons. Sequencing input: PBMCs. All receptors come from a woman in her 30s with multiple sclerosis.

There are many counts of this clonotype. The chain uses TRBV28 and TRBJ2-5; D remains ambiguous. The V end was cut by 6 bases, the J end by 4 bases, with 15 bases between. Germline V gives CDR1 MDHEN, CDR2 SYDVKM. CDR3 length equals 14 residues. Here the CDR3 DNA reads TGTGCCAGCAGGGCCCCGGGCGAGTTAGAGACCCAGTACTTC. It encodes CASRAPGELETQYF.

This clonotype was counted between two and nine times. This chain connects TRBV29-1 to TRBJ2-1, with D perhaps matching TRBD1 or TRBD2 (6 bases each). Germline V CDR1 and CDR2: SQVTM, ANQGSEA. The V end was cut by 4 bases, the J end by 2 bases, with 18 bases between. The CDR3 length is 16 residues. As DNA, the CDR3 is TGCAGCGTTGGGTTTGGGGGGCAGGGGCCCTACAATGAGCAGTTCTTC. It yields the protein CSVGFGGQGPYNEQFF.

This clonotype has ten or more counts. Here the CDR3 reads CASSKAGTGGYEQYF. The CDR3 nucleotides read TGTGCCAGCAGTAAAGCCGGGACAGGGGGCTACGAGCAGTACTTC. The chain employs TRBV6-5 and TRBJ2-7, with TRBD1 matching over 11 bases. Germline trimming cut 5 bases from V and 3 bases from J; bases unmatched to any gene: 6. Germline V gene lookup returns CDR1 MNHEY and CDR2 SVGAGI. The CDR3 length is 15 residues.

This clonotype appeared many times. This chain joins TRBV19 and TRBJ1-6, with 8 bases lining up with TRBD1. The CDR3 is 13 amino acids. Germline trimming cut 10 bases from V and 9 bases from J; bases unmatched to any gene: 8. Germline lookup yields CDR1 LNHDA and CDR2 SQIVND (reference sequence). The CDR3 DNA sequence: TGTGCCATAGGGGCAGGGGGCGGTTCACCCCTCCACTTT. Protein sequence: CAIGAGGGSPLHF. Complete variable domain (other parts from reference TRBV19 and TRBJ1-6): DGGITQSPKYLFRKEGQNVTLSCEQNLNHDAMYWYRQDPGQGLRLIYYSQIVNDFQKGDIAEGYSVSREKKESFPLTVTSAQKNPTAFYLCAIGAGGGSPLHFGNGTRLTVT.